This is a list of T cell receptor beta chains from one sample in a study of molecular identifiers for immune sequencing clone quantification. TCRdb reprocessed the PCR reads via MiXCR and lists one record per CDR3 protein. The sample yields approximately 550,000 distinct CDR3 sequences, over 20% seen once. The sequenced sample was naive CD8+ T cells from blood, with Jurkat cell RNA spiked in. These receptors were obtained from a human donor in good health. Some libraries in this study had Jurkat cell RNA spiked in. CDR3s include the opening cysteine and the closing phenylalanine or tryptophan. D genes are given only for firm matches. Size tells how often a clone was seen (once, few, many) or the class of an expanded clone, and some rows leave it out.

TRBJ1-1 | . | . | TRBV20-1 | CSARDMHENTEAFF | TGCAGTGCTAGAGATATGCACGAGAACACTGAAGCTTTCTTT
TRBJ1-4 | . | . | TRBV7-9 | CASSLADPGGAEKLFF | TGTGCCAGCAGCTTAGCCGACCCCGGGGGTGCTGAAAAACTGTTTTTT
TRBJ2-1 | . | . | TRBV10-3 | CAISEDSSYNEQFF | TGTGCCATCAGTGAGGACAGTTCTTACAATGAGCAGTTCTTC
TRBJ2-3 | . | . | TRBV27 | CASSLYGGDTDTQYF | TGTGCCAGCAGTTTATACGGCGGGGACACAGATACGCAGTATTTT
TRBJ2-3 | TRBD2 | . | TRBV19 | CASSISRTSTGTQYF | TGTGCCAGTAGTATTTCCAGGACTAGCACAGGTACGCAGTATTTT
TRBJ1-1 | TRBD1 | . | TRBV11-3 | CASSSRQGEAFF | TGTGCCAGCAGCTCTAGACAGGGTGAAGCTTTCTTT
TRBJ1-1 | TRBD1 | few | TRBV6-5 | CASSPLTGAGTEAFF | TGTGCCAGCAGCCCCCTGACAGGGGCGGGCACTGAAGCTTTCTTT
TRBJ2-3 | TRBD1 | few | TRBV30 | CAWAQPTGWKYF | TGTGCCTGGGCACAACCGACAGGGTGGAAATATTTT
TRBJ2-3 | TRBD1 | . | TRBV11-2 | CASSPRDRSTDTQYF | TGTGCCAGCAGCCCCCGGGACAGAAGCACAGATACGCAGTATTTT
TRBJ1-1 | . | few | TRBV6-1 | CASREGPGTEAFF | TGTGCCAGCAGAGAGGGTCCCGGCACTGAAGCTTTCTTT
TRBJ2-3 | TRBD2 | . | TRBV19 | CAGSILASTDTQYF | TGTGCCGGTAGTATACTAGCGTCCACAGATACGCAGTATTTT
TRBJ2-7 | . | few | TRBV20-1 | CSARDQDSYEQYF | TGCAGTGCTAGAGATCAAGACTCCTACGAGCAGTACTTC
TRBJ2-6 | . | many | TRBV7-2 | CASSNNRLSTYSGANVLTF | TGTGCCAGCAGCAACAACAGGCTCAGCACCTACTCTGGGGCCAACGTCCTGACTTTC
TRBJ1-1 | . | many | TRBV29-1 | CTTEGLGTEAFF | TGCACGACCGAGGGTTTAGGTACTGAAGCTTTCTTT
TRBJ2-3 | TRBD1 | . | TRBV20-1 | CSARSIDRDSTDTQYF | TGCAGTGCTAGATCAATTGACAGGGACAGCACAGATACGCAGTATTTT
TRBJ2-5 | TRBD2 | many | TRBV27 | CASSPGLAGSETQYF | TGTGCCAGCAGTCCCGGACTAGCGGGCTCAGAGACCCAGTACTTC
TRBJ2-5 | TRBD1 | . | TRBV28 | CASSSVTGGLETQYF | TGTGCCAGCAGTTCTGTGACAGGGGGTTTAGAGACCCAGTACTTC
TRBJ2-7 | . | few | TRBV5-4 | CASSPTGPGLYEQYF | TGTGCCAGCAGCCCTACGGGCCCCGGGTTGTACGAGCAGTACTTC
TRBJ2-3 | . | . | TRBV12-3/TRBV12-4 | CASSPLGLSRVDMQYF | TGTGCCAGCAGCCCTTTGGGTTTGTCGCGCGTGGATATGCAGTATTTT
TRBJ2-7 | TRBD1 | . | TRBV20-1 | CSAVSPTGSSYEQYF | TGCAGTGCTGTTAGCCCGACAGGGAGCTCCTACGAGCAGTACTTC
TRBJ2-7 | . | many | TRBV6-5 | CASSYGGAEQYF | TGTGCCAGCAGTTACGGGGGGGCCGAGCAGTACTTC
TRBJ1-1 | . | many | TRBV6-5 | CASSYSTEAFF | TGTGCCAGCAGTTACTCGACTGAAGCTTTCTTT
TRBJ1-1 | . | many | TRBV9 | CASSTNRVPGDTEAFF | TGTGCCAGCAGCACAAACAGGGTGCCGGGAGACACTGAAGCTTTCTTT
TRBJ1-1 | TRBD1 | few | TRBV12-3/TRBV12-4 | CASSLGAAGGNTEAFF | TGTGCCAGCTCATTGGGGGCGGCAGGGGGGAACACTGAAGCTTTCTTT
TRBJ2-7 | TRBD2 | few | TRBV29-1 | CSVWRFKREDPYEQYF | TGCAGCGTCTGGCGTTTCAAGCGGGAGGATCCCTACGAGCAGTACTTC
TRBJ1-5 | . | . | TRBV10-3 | CATGILENNQPQHF | TGTGCCACCGGAATCCTGGAGAACAATCAGCCCCAGCATTTT
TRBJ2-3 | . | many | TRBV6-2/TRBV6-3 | CASSAPPRTDTQYF | TGTGCCAGCAGTGCCCCGCCCCGCACAGATACGCAGTATTTT
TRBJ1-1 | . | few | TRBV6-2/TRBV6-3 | CASTPTSTGGTEAFF | TGTGCCAGCACTCCAACTTCCACGGGTGGCACTGAAGCTTTCTTT
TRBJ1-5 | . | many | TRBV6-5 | CASSYAYDQPQHF | TGTGCCAGCAGTTACGCGTATGATCAGCCCCAGCATTTT
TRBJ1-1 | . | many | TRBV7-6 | CASSIWTGTEAFF | TGTGCCAGCAGCATCTGGACGGGCACTGAAGCTTTCTTT
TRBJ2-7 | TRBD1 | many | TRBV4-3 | CASSQDGGQGSYEQYF | TGCGCCAGCAGCCAAGATGGGGGACAGGGGTCCTACGAGCAGTACTTC
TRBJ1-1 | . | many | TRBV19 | CASSIYTEAFF | TGTGCCAGTAGTATCTACACTGAAGCTTTCTTT
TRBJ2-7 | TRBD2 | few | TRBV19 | CASRRLAGDDYEQYF | TGTGCCAGTAGAAGACTAGCGGGGGATGACTACGAGCAGTACTTC
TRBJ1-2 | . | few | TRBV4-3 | CASSQERASYGYTF | TGCGCCAGCAGCCAAGAGCGTGCGAGCTATGGCTACACCTTC
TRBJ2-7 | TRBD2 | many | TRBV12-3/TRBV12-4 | CASSNGGAEQYF | TGTGCCAGCAGCAACGGGGGGGCCGAGCAGTACTTC
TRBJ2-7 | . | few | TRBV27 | CASSLDATYEQYF | TGTGCCAGCAGCCTGGACGCTACCTACGAGCAGTACTTC
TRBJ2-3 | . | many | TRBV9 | CASSVEADWTDTQYF | TGTGCCAGCAGCGTTGAGGCAGATTGGACGGATACGCAGTATTTT
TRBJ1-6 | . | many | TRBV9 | CASSVGGAWDSPLHF | TGTGCCAGCAGCGTAGGGGGGGCTTGGGATTCACCCCTCCACTTT
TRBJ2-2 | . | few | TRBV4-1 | CASSQGGFNANTGELFF | TGCGCCAGCAGCCAAGGAGGGTTCAACGCGAACACCGGGGAGCTGTTTTTT
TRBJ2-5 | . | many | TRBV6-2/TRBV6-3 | CASSYTSTYQETQYF | TGTGCCAGCAGTTACACATCGACGTACCAAGAGACCCAGTACTTC
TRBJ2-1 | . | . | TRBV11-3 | CASSPPGGIHNEQFF | TGTGCCAGCAGCCCCCCTGGGGGGATCCACAATGAGCAGTTCTTC
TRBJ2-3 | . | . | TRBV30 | CAWSVFYTDTQYF | TGTGCCTGGAGTGTATTTTACACAGATACGCAGTATTTT
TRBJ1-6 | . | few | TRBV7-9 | CASSQSGTPNPPLHF | TGTGCCAGCAGCCAGTCTGGTACCCCCAACCCACCCCTCCACTTT
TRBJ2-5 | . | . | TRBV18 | CASSPSGSQETQYF | TGTGCCAGCTCACCAAGTGGCAGCCAAGAGACCCAGTACTTC
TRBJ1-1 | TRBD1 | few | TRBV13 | CASSSGVTGDMNTEAFF | TGTGCCAGCAGCTCCGGGGTCACAGGGGACATGAACACTGAAGCTTTCTTT
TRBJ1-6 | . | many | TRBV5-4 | CASSLGQGNINSPLHF | TGTGCCAGCAGCTTGGGGCAGGGTAATATTAATTCACCCCTCCACTTT
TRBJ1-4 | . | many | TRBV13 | CASTVGANEKLFF | TGTGCCAGCACCGTGGGGGCTAATGAAAAACTGTTTTTT
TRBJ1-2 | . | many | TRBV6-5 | CASSYSGTGGYTF | TGTGCCAGCAGTTACAGTGGGACCGGAGGCTACACCTTC
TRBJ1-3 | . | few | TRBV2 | CAGATAYSGNTIYF | TGTGCCGGTGCGACAGCATACTCTGGAAACACCATATATTTT
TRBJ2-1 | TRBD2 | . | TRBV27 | CASSLLSGGLNEQFF | TGTGCCAGCAGTTTATTGAGCGGGGGGCTGAATGAGCAGTTCTTC
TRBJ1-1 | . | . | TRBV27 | CASSQIMNTEAFF | TGTGCCAGCAGCCAGATCATGAACACTGAAGCTTTCTTT
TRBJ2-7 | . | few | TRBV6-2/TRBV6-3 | CASSYMYYEQYF | TGTGCCAGCAGTTACATGTACTACGAGCAGTACTTC
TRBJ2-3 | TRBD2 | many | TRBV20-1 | CSARPRFPASGRAGTDTQYF | TGCAGTGCCAGACCCCGGTTCCCCGCTAGCGGGAGGGCCGGAACAGATACGCAGTATTTT